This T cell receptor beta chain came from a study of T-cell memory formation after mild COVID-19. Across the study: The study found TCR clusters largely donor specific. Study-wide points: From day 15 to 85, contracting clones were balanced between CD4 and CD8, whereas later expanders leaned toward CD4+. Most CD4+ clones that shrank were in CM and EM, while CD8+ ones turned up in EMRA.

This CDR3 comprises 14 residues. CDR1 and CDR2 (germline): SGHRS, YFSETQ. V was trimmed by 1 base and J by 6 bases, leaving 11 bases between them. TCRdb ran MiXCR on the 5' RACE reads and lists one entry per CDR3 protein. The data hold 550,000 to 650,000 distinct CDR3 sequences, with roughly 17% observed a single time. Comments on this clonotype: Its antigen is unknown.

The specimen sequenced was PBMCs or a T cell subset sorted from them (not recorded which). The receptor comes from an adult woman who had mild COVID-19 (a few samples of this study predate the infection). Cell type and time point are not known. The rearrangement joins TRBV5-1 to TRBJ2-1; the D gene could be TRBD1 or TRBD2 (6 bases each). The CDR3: CASSLLGGSNEQFF. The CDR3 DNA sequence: TGCGCCAGCAGCTTGTTAGGGGGGTCCAATGAGCAGTTCTTC.